The sequence of this T cell receptor beta chain was determined in a study of human T cells and chemical hapten exposure. Study context: Alopecia areata, totalis or universalis affected patients who were mostly female.

During construction of the library, unique molecular identifiers were attached to individual cDNA molecules for quantitative, reproducible TCR counting. TCRdb redid the calling of the RACE reads with MiXCR, one entry per CDR3 protein. The table has about 92,000 distinct CDR3 sequences, around 9.5% seen once; the top ten hold approximately 3.9%. Germline V lookup: CDR1 KGHSH, CDR2 LQKENI. Trimming took 3 bases from V and 6 from J, leaving 17 bases between them. This CDR3 region has 15 residues. Many counts were recorded for this clonotype. Time point meaning: pre-sensitization, week 0. The treatment was: therapeutic diphenylcyclopropenone sensitization with weekly scalp DPC.

The clonotype was recovered from a woman aged 40 to 50 with alopecia areata. Some clones in this sample may be carry-over from other donors' samples. This chain uses TRBV18 with TRBJ1-1, with a possible D match to TRBD1 (6 bases). The sequencing used whole blood, collected in connection with sensitization to the hapten diphenylcyclopropenone (DPC). This CDR3 reads CASSPPDRPVAEAFF. The CDR3, as DNA: TGTGCCAGCTCACCGCCGGACAGACCCGTCGCTGAAGCTTTCTTT.